This TCR beta chain was sequenced during a study of PD-L1 blockade in urothelial cancer. This clone has more than one count but fewer than ten. The table came from immunoSEQ multiplex PCR; TCRdb's copy has only in-frame clones and leaves some out. This table holds 65,000 to 90,000 clones, 84% found once. Time point: pretreatment peripheral blood. The receptor was isolated from a woman in her sixties or seventies with urothelial cancer. Sequencing used PBMCs, obtained around atezolizumab (anti-PD-L1) treatment.

CDR3 sequence (DNA): TGTGCCAGCAGTGGGTGGGCCAATCAGCCCCAGCATTTT. This encodes CASSGWANQPQHF. The chain employs TRBV11-2 and TRBJ1-5; D ambiguous. The CDR3 runs 13 residues. Germline V gene data show CDR1 as SGHAT and CDR2 as FQNNGV. The V gene lost 6 bases and the J gene lost 3 bases, with 9 bases spanning the gap.